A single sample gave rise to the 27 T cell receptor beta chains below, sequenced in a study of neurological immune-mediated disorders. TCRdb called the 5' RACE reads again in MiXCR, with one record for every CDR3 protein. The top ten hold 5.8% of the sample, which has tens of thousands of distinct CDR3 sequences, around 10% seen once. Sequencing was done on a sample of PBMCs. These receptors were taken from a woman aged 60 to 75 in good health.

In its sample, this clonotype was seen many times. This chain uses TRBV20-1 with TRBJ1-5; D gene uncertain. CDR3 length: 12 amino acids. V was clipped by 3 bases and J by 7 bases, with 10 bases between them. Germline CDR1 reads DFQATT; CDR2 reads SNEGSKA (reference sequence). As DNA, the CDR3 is TGCAGTGCTAGTAATCCGGGACAGCCCCAGCATTTT. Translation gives CSASNPGQPQHF.

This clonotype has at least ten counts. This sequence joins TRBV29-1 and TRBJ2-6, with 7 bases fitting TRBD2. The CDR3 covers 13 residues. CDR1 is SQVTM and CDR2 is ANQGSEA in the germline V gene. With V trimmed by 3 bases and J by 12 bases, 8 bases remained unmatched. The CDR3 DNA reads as TGCAGCGTTGATCGGGGGGTGGGGGGCGTCCTGACTTTC. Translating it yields CSVDRGVGGVLTF.

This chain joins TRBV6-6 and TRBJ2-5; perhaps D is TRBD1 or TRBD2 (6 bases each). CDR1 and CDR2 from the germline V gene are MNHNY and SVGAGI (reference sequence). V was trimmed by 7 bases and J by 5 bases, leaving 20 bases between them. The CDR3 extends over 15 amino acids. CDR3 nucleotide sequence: TGTGCCAGCACCCTGGAGGGGGGCATGGTGGAGACCCAGTACTTC. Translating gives CASTLEGGMVETQYF.

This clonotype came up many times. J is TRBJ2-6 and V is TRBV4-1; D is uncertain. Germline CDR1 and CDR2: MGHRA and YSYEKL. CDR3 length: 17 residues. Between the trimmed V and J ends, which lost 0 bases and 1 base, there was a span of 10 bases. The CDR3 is CASSQDTAASGANVLTF. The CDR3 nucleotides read TGCGCCAGCAGCCAAGATACGGCGGCTTCTGGGGCCAACGTCCTGACTTTC.

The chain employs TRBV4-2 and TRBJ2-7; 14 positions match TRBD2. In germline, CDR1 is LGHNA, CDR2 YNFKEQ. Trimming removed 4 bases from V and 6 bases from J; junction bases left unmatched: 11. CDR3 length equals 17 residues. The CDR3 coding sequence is TGTGCCAGCAGCCCTCGCCCCATGACTAGCGGGGGGGGCGAGCAGTACTTC. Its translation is CASSPRPMTSGGGEQYF.

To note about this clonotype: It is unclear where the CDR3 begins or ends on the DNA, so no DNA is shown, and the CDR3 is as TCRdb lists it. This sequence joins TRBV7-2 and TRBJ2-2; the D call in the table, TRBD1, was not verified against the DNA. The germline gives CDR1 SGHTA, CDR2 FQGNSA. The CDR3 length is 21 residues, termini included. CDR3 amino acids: CASSLTGNGYTFGSGTRELFF.

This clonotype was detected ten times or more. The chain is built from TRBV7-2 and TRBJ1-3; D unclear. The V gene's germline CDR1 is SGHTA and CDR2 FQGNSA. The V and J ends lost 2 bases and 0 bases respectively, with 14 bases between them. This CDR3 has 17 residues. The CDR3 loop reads CASSLFGMSDSGNTIYF. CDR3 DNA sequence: TGTGCCAGCAGCTTATTTGGGATGTCCGACTCTGGAAACACCATATATTTT.

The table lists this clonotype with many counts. As DNA, the CDR3 is TGTGCCAGCAGTTGGACCGCTAATAGCAATCAGCCCCAGCATTTT. Translation gives CASSWTANSNQPQHF. The rearrangement links TRBV12-3 or TRBV12-4 to TRBJ1-5; no reliable D call. Trimming left V 4 bases short and J 0 bases short, with 10 bases between. The CDR3 covers 15 residues.

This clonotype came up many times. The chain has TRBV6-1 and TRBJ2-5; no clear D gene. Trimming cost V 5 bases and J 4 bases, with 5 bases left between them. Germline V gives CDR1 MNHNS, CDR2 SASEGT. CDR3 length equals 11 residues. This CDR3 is CASSSLETQYF. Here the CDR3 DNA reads TGTGCCAGCAGTTCCCTAGAGACCCAGTACTTC.

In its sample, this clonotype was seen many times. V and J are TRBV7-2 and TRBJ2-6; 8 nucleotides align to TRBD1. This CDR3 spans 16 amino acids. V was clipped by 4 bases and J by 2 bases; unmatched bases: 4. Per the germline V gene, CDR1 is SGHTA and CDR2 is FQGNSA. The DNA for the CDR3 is TGTGCCAGCAGCTCGCCAGGGGGCGCTGGGGCCAACGTCCTGACTTTC. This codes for CASSSPGGAGANVLTF.

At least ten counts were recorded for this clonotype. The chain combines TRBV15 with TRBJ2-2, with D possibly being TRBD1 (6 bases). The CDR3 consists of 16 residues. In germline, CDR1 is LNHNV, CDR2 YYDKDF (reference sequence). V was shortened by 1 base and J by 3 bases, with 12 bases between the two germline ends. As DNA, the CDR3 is TGTGCCACCAGCAGAGTGGGCAGGGGAGACACCGGGGAGCTGTTTTTT. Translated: CATSRVGRGDTGELFF.

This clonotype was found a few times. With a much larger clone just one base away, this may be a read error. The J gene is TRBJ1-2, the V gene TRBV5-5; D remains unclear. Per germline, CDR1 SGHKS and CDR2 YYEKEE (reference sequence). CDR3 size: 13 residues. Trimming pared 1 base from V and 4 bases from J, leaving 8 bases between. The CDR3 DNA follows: TGTGCCAGCAGCTTGAAGACCCCCTATGGCTACACCTTC. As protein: CASSLKTPYGYTF.

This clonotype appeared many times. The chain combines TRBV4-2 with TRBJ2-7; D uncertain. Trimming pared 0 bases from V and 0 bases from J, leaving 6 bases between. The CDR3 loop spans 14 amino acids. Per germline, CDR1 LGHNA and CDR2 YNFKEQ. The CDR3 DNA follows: TGTGCCAGCAGCCAAGACGGCAGCTCCTACGAGCAGTACTTC. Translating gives CASSQDGSSYEQYF.

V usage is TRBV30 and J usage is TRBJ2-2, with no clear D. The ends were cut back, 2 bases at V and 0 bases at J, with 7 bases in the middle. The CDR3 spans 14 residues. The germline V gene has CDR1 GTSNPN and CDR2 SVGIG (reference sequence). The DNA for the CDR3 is TGTGCCTGGAGTCTAGGAACGAACACCGGGGAGCTGTTTTTT. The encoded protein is CAWSLGTNTGELFF. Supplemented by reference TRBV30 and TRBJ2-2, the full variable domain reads SQTIHQWPATLVQPVGSPLSLECTVEGTSNPNLYWYRQAAGRGLQLLFYSVGIGQISSEVPQNLSASRPQDRQFILSSKKLLLSDSGFYLCAWSLGTNTGELFFGEGSRLTVL.

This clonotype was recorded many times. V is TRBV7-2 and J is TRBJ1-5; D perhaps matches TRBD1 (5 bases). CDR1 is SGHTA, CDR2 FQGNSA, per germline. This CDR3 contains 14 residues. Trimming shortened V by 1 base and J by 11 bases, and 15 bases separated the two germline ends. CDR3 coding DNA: TGTGCCAGCAGCTTAGGGACAATCAGCGAGACCCAGCATTTT. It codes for CASSLGTISETQHF.

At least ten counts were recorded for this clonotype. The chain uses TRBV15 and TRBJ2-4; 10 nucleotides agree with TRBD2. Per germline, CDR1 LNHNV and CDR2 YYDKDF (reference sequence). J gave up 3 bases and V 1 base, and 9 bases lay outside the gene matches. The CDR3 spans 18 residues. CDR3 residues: CATSRGSGGASIKNIQYF. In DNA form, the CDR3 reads TGTGCCACCAGCAGAGGCAGCGGGGGGGCCTCAATCAAAAACATTCAGTACTTC. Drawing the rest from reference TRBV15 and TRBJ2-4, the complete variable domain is DAMVIQNPRYQVTQFGKPVTLSCSQTLNHNVMYWYQQKSSQAPKLLFHYYDKDFNNEADTPDNFQSRRPNTSFCFLDIRSPGLGDTAMYLCATSRGSGGASIKNIQYFGAGTRLSVL.

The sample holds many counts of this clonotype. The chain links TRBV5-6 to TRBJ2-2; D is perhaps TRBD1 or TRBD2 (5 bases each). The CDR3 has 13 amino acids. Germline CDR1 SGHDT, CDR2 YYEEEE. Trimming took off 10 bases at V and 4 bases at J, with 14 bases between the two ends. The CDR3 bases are TGTGCCTCGGCAGGGACGGTCACCGGGGAGCTGTTTTTT. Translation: CASAGTVTGELFF.

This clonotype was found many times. In DNA form, the CDR3 reads TGCGCCAGCAGCCAAGAAGGACGGAGTAATCAGCCCCAGCATTTT. Its protein is CASSQEGRSNQPQHF. V usage is TRBV4-1 and J usage is TRBJ1-5; D is uncertain. Trimming stripped 0 bases from V and 4 bases from J, with 10 bases between. CDR1 is MGHRA, CDR2 YSYEKL, per germline. The CDR3 has 15 residues.

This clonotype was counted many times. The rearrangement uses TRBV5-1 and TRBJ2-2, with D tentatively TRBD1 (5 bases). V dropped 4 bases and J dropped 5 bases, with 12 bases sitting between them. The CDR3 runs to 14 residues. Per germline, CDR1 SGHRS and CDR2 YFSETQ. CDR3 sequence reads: CASSLDSTTGELFF. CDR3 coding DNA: TGCGCCAGCAGCCTCGACAGCACGACCGGGGAGCTGTTTTTT.

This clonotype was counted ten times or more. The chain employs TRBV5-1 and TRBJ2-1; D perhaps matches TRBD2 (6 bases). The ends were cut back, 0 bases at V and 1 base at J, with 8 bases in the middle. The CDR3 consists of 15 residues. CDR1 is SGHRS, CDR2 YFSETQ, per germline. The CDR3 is CASSLVGGSYNEQFF. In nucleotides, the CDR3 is TGCGCCAGCAGCTTGGTCGGGGGTTCCTACAATGAGCAGTTCTTC.

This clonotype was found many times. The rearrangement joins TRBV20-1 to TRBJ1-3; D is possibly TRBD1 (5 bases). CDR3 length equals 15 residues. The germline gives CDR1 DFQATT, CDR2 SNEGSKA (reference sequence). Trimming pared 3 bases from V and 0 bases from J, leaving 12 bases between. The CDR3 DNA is TGCAGTGCTAGGGGGGGGGTTAGCTCTGGAAACACCATATATTTT. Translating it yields CSARGGVSSGNTIYF.

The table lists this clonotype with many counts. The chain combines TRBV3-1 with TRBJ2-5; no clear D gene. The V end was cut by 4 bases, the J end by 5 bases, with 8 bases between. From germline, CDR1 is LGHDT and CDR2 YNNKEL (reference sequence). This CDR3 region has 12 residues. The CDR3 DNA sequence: TGTGCCAGCAGCCTCGCATATGAGACCCAGTACTTC. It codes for CASSLAYETQYF.

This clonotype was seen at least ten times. CDR3 in amino acids: CAISVTEGEKLFF. The DNA for the CDR3 is TGTGCCATCAGTGTTACGGAGGGGGAAAAACTGTTTTTT. The chain uses TRBV10-3 and TRBJ1-4; TRBD1 might be the D (5 bases). Trimming stripped 4 bases from V and 8 bases from J, with 11 bases between. CDR3 size: 13 residues. Looked up from germline, CDR1 is ENHRY and CDR2 is SYGVKD.

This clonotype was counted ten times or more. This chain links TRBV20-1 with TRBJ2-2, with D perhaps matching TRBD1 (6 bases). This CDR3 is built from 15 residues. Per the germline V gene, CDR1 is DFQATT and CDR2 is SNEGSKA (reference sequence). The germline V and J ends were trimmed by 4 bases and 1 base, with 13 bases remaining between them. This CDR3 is CSAKDRFENTGELFF. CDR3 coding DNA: TGCAGTGCTAAGGACAGATTCGAGAACACCGGGGAGCTGTTTTTT.

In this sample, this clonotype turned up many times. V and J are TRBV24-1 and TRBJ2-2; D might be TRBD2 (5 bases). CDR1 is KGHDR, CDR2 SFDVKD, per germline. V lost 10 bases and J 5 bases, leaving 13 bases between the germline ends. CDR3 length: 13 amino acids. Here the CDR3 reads CATAREPTGELFF. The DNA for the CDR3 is TGTGCCACGGCGAGGGAGCCTACCGGGGAGCTGTTTTTT.

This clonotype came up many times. DNA for the CDR3: TGCAGTGCTAGAAGGCAGGGGGACGAGCAGTACTTC. The encoded protein is CSARRQGDEQYF. V gene TRBV20-1 combines with J gene TRBJ2-7, with TRBD1 identical over 7 bases. In germline, CDR1 is DFQATT, CDR2 SNEGSKA (reference sequence). V shed 2 bases, J shed 5 bases, and the junction held 3 bases outside the gene matches. The CDR3 totals 12 residues.

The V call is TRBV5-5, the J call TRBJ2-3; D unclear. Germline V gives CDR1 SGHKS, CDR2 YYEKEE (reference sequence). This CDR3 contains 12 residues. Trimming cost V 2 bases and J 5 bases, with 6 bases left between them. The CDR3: CASSFYGDTQYF. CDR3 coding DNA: TGTGCCAGCAGCTTTTATGGAGATACGCAGTATTTT. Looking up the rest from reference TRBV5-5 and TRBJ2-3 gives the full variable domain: DAGVTQSPTHLIKTRGQQVTLRCSPISGHKSVSWYQQVLGQGPQFIFQYYEKEERGRGNFPDRFSARQFPNYSSELNVNALLLGDSALYLCASSFYGDTQYFGPGTRLTVL.